The entry below gives a single T cell receptor (beta chain) sequence along with its context. Its antigen is currently not known. Per-base qualities were not stored, and no clone one base away is much larger. This specimen's time point label, per the study, means: baseline before first vaccination. The vaccinee samples were drawn from two UK trials, COV001 and COV002, one of which was a single-blind randomized controlled phase 2/3 trial testing AZD1222 (ChAdOx1 nCoV-19) in healthy adults. Trial participant PBMC samples were collected at day 0 and day 28 after the second dose for TCRbeta chain sequencing. The sample belongs to a study of T cell responses to AZD1222 COVID-19 vaccine (dated by TCRdb to the early 2020s). As for the study more broadly: AZD1222 recipients whose second dose came at about 4 weeks and those whose second dose came at about 12 weeks were combined into one group, since spike-specific TCR depth and breadth did not differ between the two schedules. A total of about 230 trial participants underwent TCR sequencing, of whom nearly 210 received two doses of AZD1222 and about 25 received two doses of the MenACWY control vaccine. Trial participants were enrolled into age subgroups of 18-55, 56-69 and 70-plus years, which contained approximately 150, 28 and 58 TCR-sequenced participants, respectively.

General findings and caveats noted by the study authors: Conclusions about previously exposed vaccinees were limited because only six AZD1222 recipients were SARS-CoV-2 seropositive at baseline. Most participants were white British and females outnumbered males, and the authors suggested that clonal diversity may have been underestimated. After two AZD1222 doses, both the breadth and the depth of spike-specific TCRs were significantly higher than at day 0 and than in MenACWY recipients. Nearly half of unique spike-specific TCRs reportedly recognized epitopes outside regions mutated in the B.1.351 and B.1.1.7 variants. The whole spike protein was spanned by vaccine-associated CD4 TCRs, and dominant responses were seen in regions 160-218 and 743-854. Because no day 14 peak-response samples were available, the repertoires could be characterized only after the peak T cell response. The 56-69-year group was small, and its depth increase did not reach significance, likely because of low power.

The germline V gene provides CDR1 KGHSH and CDR2 LQKENI. The junction shows trimming of 4 bases on V and 0 bases on J, plus 10 bases between the germline ends. The CDR3 runs 16 residues from the cysteine to the phenylalanine. Only the CDR3 DNA is retained, 48 bases long and in frame from the first base. The CDR3 regions of human TCRbeta chains were analyzed by immunosequencing. Per the original workflow: Repertoire TCRs were checked for matches against a reference library of SARS-CoV-2-specific TCRs that had been generated using the MIRA antigen-specificity platform. Breadth was defined as the fraction of unique TCRs that were SARS-CoV-2-associated. Depth was defined as the fraction of total T cells that were SARS-CoV-2-associated. Using the MIRA data, every spike-specific TCR was mapped to the spike region that the TCR reacted to and assigned to either a CD4 or a CD8 class. Log10-transformed breadth and depth values were compared by one-way ANOVA with Sidak's multiple comparisons tests. The source is immuneACCESS, and TCRdb retained only in-frame sequences with V and J called. Part of the clones is not carried over; for the studies checked, unresolved V genes explain less than half of this, and the remainder is unexplained. That table gives V, J and clone size, and the DNA gave D and trimming. The sample yields 90,000 to 95,000 clones; about nine tenths were counted once. The ten largest clones capture 22% of the sample.

This sequence was found in an adult in good health. The sample in question was peripheral blood, obtained on day 0 of AZD1222 vaccination. Recombination connected TRBV18 to TRBJ1-6; the D gene cannot be resolved reliably. The bases are TGTGCCAGCTCACAGTGGGCGAGCTCCTATAATTCACCCCTCCACTTT. Its protein product is CASSQWASSYNSPLHF.